This TCR beta chain was identified in a study of T cell repertoires in cytomegalovirus infection. Whole-study findings and limits: In two of eight donors, the top clonotype was HLA-C-restricted CMV-specific.

In germline, CDR1 is MDHEN, CDR2 SYDVKM. The CDR3 is 13 amino acids. The V end lost 4 bases, the J end lost 7 bases, and 13 bases lay between the germline ends. This clonotype was observed a few times. Its antigen is unknown. MiXCR was run by TCRdb on the reads, yielding one entry per CDR3 protein. Found here are around 770,000 distinct CDR3 sequences, about 28% of them singletons; the top ten hold roughly 13%. The input for sequencing was cultured CD8+ T cells from PBMCs, taken from culture after CMV antigen stimulation. The receptor's source is a human donor in good health (CMV status not recorded). Some clones in this sample may be carry-over from other donors' samples. The J gene is TRBJ1-2, the V gene TRBV28; D gene unclear. The CDR3 DNA sequence: TGTGCCAGCAGTTGGGAGGGATCAGGTGGCTACACCTTC. Residues: CASSWEGSGGYTF.